Listed below are T cell receptor beta chains from one sample, sequenced in a study of blood T cell repertoires in COVID-19. Profiling relied on immunoSEQ multiplex PCR, and the TCRdb table lists in-frame clones only, not all of them. The repertoire holds over 200,000 clones, with about 83% as singletons. The specimen was peripheral blood. These receptors were obtained from a woman in her 30s with COVID-19, enrolled during active disease. CDR3s include the opening cysteine and the closing phenylalanine or tryptophan. The D gene is left open where the match is weak. Some rows mark clone size as missing; the rest say once, few, many or name a class of expanded clone.

D gene	V gene	J gene	clone size	CDR3 protein	CDR3 DNA
TRBD2	TRBV7-2	TRBJ2-7	.	CASSLDRLAGVGEQYF	TGTGCCAGCAGCTTAGATAGGCTAGCGGGAGTTGGCGAGCAGTACTTC
.	TRBV15	TRBJ2-3	.	CATSGGAAGETDTQYF	TGTGCCACCAGCGGGGGGGCAGCGGGCGAAACAGATACGCAGTATTTT
.	TRBV28	TRBJ2-3	.	CASSLSFRGNTQYF	TGTGCCAGCAGTTTGTCCTTTAGGGGAAATACGCAGTATTTT
TRBD1	TRBV6-5	TRBJ2-1	.	CASSSAGQGLREQFF	TGTGCCAGCAGTTCCGCGGGACAGGGACTTCGGGAGCAGTTCTTC
TRBD1	TRBV5-5	TRBJ2-7	.	CASRTAGGEQYF	TGTGCATCACGAACGGCAGGGGGCGAGCAGTACTTC
TRBD1	TRBV6-5	TRBJ2-5	.	CASSYPGQGAETQYF	TGTGCCAGCAGTTACCCGGGACAGGGAGCAGAGACCCAGTACTTC
.	TRBV11-2	TRBJ2-7	.	CASSLNRAEQYF	TGTGCCAGCAGCCTCAACAGGGCCGAGCAGTACTTC
.	TRBV6-2/TRBV6-3	TRBJ2-3	few	CASSYGGASTDTQYF	TGTGCCAGCAGTTACGGGGGGGCTAGCACAGATACGCAGTATTTT
.	TRBV30	TRBJ1-2	.	CAWKSGHGYTF	TGTGCCTGGAAGTCAGGGCATGGCTACACCTTC
.	TRBV28	TRBJ1-5	.	CASRSTENQPQHF	TGTGCCAGCAGGTCGACAGAAAATCAGCCCCAGCATTTT
.	TRBV19	TRBJ2-7	.	CASSMARDYEQYF	TGTGCCAGTAGTATGGCCAGGGACTACGAGCAGTACTTC
TRBD1	TRBV24-1	TRBJ2-1	.	CATSDFGQGKHNEQFF	TGTGCCACCAGTGATTTTGGACAGGGAAAACACAATGAGCAGTTCTTC
.	TRBV7-2	TRBJ1-6	few	CASSLLGGGNNSPLHF	TGTGCCAGCAGCTTACTTGGTGGGGGGAACAATTCACCCCTCCACTTT
.	TRBV6-5	TRBJ1-1	.	CASSYWQSGEAFF	TGTGCCAGCAGTTACTGGCAGAGCGGTGAAGCTTTCTTT
.	TRBV4-2	TRBJ2-1	.	CASSQGASSGEQFF	TGTGCCAGCAGCCAAGGTGCTAGTTCCGGTGAGCAGTTCTTC
.	TRBV5-1	TRBJ2-7	.	CASSLGQESYEQYF	TGCGCCAGCAGCTTGGGACAGGAGTCCTACGAGCAGTACTTC
TRBD2	TRBV19	TRBJ2-1	.	CASRVAGLISEQFF	TGTGCCAGTAGGGTAGCGGGACTAATTAGTGAGCAGTTCTTC